A selection of T cell receptor beta chains follows, all from one sample in a study of blood T cell repertoires in COVID-19. Repertoires were generated with immunoSEQ multiplex PCR, while TCRdb's copy carries only in-frame clones and drops some. The data contain around 290,000 clones, about 89% of them singletons. Sequencing was done on a sample of peripheral blood. The origin of the receptors is a man aged 35 to 55 with acute or convalescent COVID-19. The CDR3 runs from the conserved cysteine through the conserved F or W. Each record gives: V gene, D gene, clone size, J gene, CDR3 protein, CDR3 DNA. A D gene is named only where the DNA matches it firmly. Clone size is stated in some rows and not others, as once, few, many or a class when expanded.

V gene: TRBV15
D gene: .
clone size: .
J gene: TRBJ1-5
CDR3 protein: CATSNSGQPQHF
CDR3 DNA: TGTGCCACCAGCAACAGCGGACAGCCCCAGCATTTT

V gene: TRBV6-5
D gene: .
clone size: .
J gene: TRBJ2-2
CDR3 protein: CASRGNTGELFF
CDR3 DNA: TGTGCCAGCCGGGGGAACACCGGGGAGCTGTTTTTT

V gene: TRBV7-8
D gene: .
clone size: .
J gene: TRBJ1-2
CDR3 protein: CASSLRPGANYGYTF
CDR3 DNA: TGTGCCAGCAGCCTACGGCCAGGCGCTAACTATGGCTACACCTTC

V gene: TRBV2
D gene: TRBD1
clone size: .
J gene: TRBJ1-1
CDR3 protein: CASSAGQARGAFF
CDR3 DNA: TGTGCCAGCAGTGCGGGACAGGCCCGTGGGGCTTTCTTT

V gene: TRBV7-2
D gene: .
clone size: .
J gene: TRBJ1-1
CDR3 protein: CASSRDNMNTEAFF
CDR3 DNA: TGTGCCAGCAGCCGGGACAACATGAACACTGAAGCTTTCTTT

V gene: TRBV7-6
D gene: .
clone size: .
J gene: TRBJ2-7
CDR3 protein: CASSLESGQYYEQYF
CDR3 DNA: TGTGCCAGCAGCTTAGAGTCAGGGCAATACTACGAGCAGTACTTC

V gene: TRBV18
D gene: .
clone size: .
J gene: TRBJ2-2
CDR3 protein: CASSPYTGSAGELFF
CDR3 DNA: TGTGCCAGCTCACCGTACACAGGGAGCGCCGGGGAGCTGTTTTTT

V gene: TRBV4-2
D gene: TRBD2
clone size: once
J gene: TRBJ2-2
CDR3 protein: CASRLGLAGGPMDTGELFF
CDR3 DNA: TGTGCCAGCAGGCTAGGACTAGCGGGGGGGCCGATGGACACCGGGGAGCTGTTTTTT

V gene: TRBV30
D gene: TRBD1
clone size: .
J gene: TRBJ2-7
CDR3 protein: CAWSWFGQGAGEQYF
CDR3 DNA: TGTGCCTGGAGTTGGTTCGGACAGGGGGCAGGGGAGCAGTACTTC

V gene: TRBV18
D gene: TRBD1
clone size: .
J gene: TRBJ1-1
CDR3 protein: CASSPTGLEAFF
CDR3 DNA: TGTGCCAGCTCCCCGACAGGGCTTGAAGCTTTCTTT

V gene: TRBV3-1/TRBV3-2
D gene: .
clone size: .
J gene: TRBJ1-1
CDR3 protein: CASSPFREGLNTEAFF
CDR3 DNA: TGTGCCAGCAGCCCGTTCCGGGAGGGCCTGAACACTGAAGCTTTCTTT

V gene: TRBV7-3
D gene: .
clone size: .
J gene: TRBJ1-1
CDR3 protein: CASSLDKNTEAFF
CDR3 DNA: TGTGCCAGCAGTTTGGACAAGAACACTGAAGCTTTCTTT

V gene: TRBV10-2
D gene: TRBD1
clone size: .
J gene: TRBJ1-1
CDR3 protein: CASSETGGEPEAFF
CDR3 DNA: TGCGCCAGCAGTGAGACAGGGGGCGAACCTGAAGCTTTCTTT

V gene: TRBV7-6
D gene: .
clone size: .
J gene: TRBJ2-1
CDR3 protein: CASSLRGNEQFF
CDR3 DNA: TGTGCCAGCAGCTTAAGAGGGAATGAGCAGTTCTTC

V gene: TRBV11-2
D gene: TRBD2
clone size: .
J gene: TRBJ2-7
CDR3 protein: CASSSAGTISYEQYF
CDR3 DNA: TGTGCCAGCAGCTCTGCCGGGACTATCTCCTACGAGCAGTACTTC

V gene: TRBV6-6
D gene: TRBD1
clone size: .
J gene: TRBJ1-2
CDR3 protein: CASSYRTGDDGYTF
CDR3 DNA: TGTGCCAGCAGTTACCGGACAGGGGATGATGGCTACACCTTC

V gene: TRBV5-4
D gene: TRBD2
clone size: .
J gene: TRBJ2-2
CDR3 protein: CASSLKISGGNTGELFF
CDR3 DNA: TGTGCCAGCAGCCTCAAGATTAGCGGGGGGAACACCGGGGAGCTGTTTTTT

V gene: TRBV6-5
D gene: .
clone size: .
J gene: TRBJ2-2
CDR3 protein: CASSIRAGGTGELFF
CDR3 DNA: TGTGCCAGCAGCATAAGGGCAGGGGGGACCGGGGAGCTGTTTTTT

V gene: TRBV6-5
D gene: .
clone size: .
J gene: TRBJ2-2
CDR3 protein: CASSIVTGTGELFF
CDR3 DNA: TGTGCCAGCAGCATAGTGACAGGCACCGGGGAGCTGTTTTTT

V gene: TRBV7-9
D gene: .
clone size: .
J gene: TRBJ2-7
CDR3 protein: CASTRGSDYEQYF
CDR3 DNA: TGTGCCAGCACCCGGGGTTCCGACTACGAGCAGTACTTC

V gene: TRBV9
D gene: TRBD1
clone size: .
J gene: TRBJ1-5
CDR3 protein: CASSVVPPLDRSNQPQHF
CDR3 DNA: TGTGCCAGCAGCGTAGTCCCCCCCTTGGACAGGAGCAATCAGCCCCAGCATTTT

V gene: TRBV5-1
D gene: .
clone size: .
J gene: TRBJ1-2
CDR3 protein: CASSLADRYYGYTF
CDR3 DNA: TGCGCCAGCAGCTTGGCCGACAGGTACTATGGCTACACCTTC

V gene: TRBV7-2
D gene: .
clone size: .
J gene: TRBJ2-7
CDR3 protein: CASSLLWGLNYEQYF
CDR3 DNA: TGTGCCAGCAGCTTATTATGGGGGCTTAACTACGAGCAGTACTTC

V gene: TRBV5-1
D gene: TRBD1
clone size: .
J gene: TRBJ1-1
CDR3 protein: CASSLGTGGTEAFF
CDR3 DNA: TGCGCCAGCAGCTTGGGCACAGGGGGGACTGAAGCTTTCTTT

V gene: TRBV6-5
D gene: .
clone size: .
J gene: TRBJ1-2
CDR3 protein: CASRLNGYTF
CDR3 DNA: TGTGCCAGCAGATTAAATGGCTACACCTTC

V gene: TRBV7-3
D gene: TRBD1
clone size: .
J gene: TRBJ2-7
CDR3 protein: CASSLMGQGNEQYF
CDR3 DNA: TGTGCCAGCAGCTTAATGGGACAGGGGAACGAGCAGTACTTC

V gene: TRBV11-2
D gene: TRBD2
clone size: .
J gene: TRBJ2-1
CDR3 protein: CASSSGLTNEQFF
CDR3 DNA: TGTGCCAGCAGCTCGGGACTAACAAATGAGCAGTTCTTC

V gene: TRBV7-3
D gene: TRBD1
clone size: .
J gene: TRBJ1-1
CDR3 protein: CASSVTGGTEAFF
CDR3 DNA: TGTGCCAGCAGCGTAACAGGGGGCACTGAAGCTTTCTTT

V gene: TRBV30
D gene: .
clone size: few
J gene: TRBJ1-1
CDR3 protein: CAWSAGSMTEAFF
CDR3 DNA: TGTGCCTGGAGCGCAGGGTCTATGACTGAAGCTTTCTTT

V gene: TRBV20-1
D gene: .
clone size: once
J gene: TRBJ1-2
CDR3 protein: CSAQNGYGYTF
CDR3 DNA: TGCAGTGCCCAGAACGGGTATGGCTACACCTTC

V gene: TRBV6-5
D gene: .
clone size: .
J gene: TRBJ1-5
CDR3 protein: CASSYIYLGNQPQHF
CDR3 DNA: TGTGCCAGCAGTTATATTTACTTAGGCAATCAGCCCCAGCATTTT

V gene: TRBV4-1
D gene: TRBD1
clone size: .
J gene: TRBJ1-1
CDR3 protein: CASSRNRGNTEAFF
CDR3 DNA: TGCGCCAGCAGCAGGAACAGGGGCAACACTGAAGCTTTCTTT

V gene: TRBV3-1/TRBV3-2
D gene: TRBD1
clone size: .
J gene: TRBJ2-1
CDR3 protein: CASSSNRGQWGEQFF
CDR3 DNA: TGTGCCAGCAGCTCTAACAGGGGGCAATGGGGTGAGCAGTTCTTC

V gene: TRBV5-6
D gene: .
clone size: .
J gene: TRBJ2-7
CDR3 protein: CASSLSRSPYEQYF
CDR3 DNA: TGTGCCAGCAGCTTGTCTCGGAGCCCCTACGAGCAGTACTTC